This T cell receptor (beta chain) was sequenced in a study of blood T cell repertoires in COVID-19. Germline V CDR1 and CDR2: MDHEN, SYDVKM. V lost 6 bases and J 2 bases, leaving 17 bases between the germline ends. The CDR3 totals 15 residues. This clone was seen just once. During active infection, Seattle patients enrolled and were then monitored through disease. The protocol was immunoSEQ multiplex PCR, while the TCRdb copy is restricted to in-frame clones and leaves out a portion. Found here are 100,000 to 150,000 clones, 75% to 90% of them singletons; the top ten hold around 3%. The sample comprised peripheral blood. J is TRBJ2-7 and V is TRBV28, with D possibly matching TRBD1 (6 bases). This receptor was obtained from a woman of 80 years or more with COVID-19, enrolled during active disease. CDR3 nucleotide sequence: TGTGCCAGCAGCTCAACAGGGCTCTCTACCTACGAGCAGTACTTC. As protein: CASSSTGLSTYEQYF.